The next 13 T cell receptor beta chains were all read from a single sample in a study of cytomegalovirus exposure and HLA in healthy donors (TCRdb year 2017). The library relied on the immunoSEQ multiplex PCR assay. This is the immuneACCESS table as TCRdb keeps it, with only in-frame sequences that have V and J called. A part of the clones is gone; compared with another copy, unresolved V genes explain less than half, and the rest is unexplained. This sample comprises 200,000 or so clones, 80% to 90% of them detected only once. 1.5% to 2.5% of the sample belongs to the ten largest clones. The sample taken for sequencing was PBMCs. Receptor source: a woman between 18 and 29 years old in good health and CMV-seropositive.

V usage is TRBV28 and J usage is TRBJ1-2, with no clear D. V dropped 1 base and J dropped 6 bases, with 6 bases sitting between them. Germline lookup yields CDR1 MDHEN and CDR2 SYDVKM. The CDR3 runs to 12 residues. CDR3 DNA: TGTGCCAGCAGTTTATTAGAGAATGGCTACACCTTC. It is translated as CASSLLENGYTF.

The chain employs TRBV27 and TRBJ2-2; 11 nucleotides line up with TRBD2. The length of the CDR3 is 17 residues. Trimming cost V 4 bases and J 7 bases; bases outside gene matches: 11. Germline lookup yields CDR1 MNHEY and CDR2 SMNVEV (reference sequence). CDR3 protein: CASSSLLAGAVGGELFF. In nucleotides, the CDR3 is TGTGCCAGCAGTTCCCTACTAGCGGGAGCGGTTGGCGGGGAGCTGTTTTTT.

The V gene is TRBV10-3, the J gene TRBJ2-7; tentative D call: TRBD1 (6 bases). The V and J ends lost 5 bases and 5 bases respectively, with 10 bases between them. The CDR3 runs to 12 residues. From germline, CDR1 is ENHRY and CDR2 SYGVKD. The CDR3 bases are TGTGCCATCAGTAGACAGGCGGACGAGCAGTACTTC. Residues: CAISRQADEQYF.

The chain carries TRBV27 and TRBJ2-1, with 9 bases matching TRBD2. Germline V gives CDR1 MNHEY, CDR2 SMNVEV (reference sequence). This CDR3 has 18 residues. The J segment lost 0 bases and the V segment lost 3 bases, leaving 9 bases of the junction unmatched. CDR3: CASSFQAGGPNSYNEQFF. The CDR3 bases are TGTGCCAGCAGTTTTCAGGCGGGAGGGCCCAACTCCTACAATGAGCAGTTCTTC.

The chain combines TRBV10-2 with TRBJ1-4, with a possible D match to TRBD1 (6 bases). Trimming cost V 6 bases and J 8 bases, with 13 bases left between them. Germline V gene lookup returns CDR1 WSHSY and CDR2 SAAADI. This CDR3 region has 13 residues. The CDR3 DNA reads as TGCGCCAGCAGCCGACACAGGGACGAAAAACTGTTTTTT. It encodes CASSRHRDEKLFF.

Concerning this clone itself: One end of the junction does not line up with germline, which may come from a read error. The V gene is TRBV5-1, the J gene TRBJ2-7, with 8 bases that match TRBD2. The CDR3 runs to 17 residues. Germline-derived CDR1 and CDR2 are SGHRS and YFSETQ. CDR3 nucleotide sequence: TGCGCCAGCACCTTGGCGGTAGCGGGATTAGTTGGTCGCGAGCAGTACTTC. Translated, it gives CASTLAVAGLVGREQYF.

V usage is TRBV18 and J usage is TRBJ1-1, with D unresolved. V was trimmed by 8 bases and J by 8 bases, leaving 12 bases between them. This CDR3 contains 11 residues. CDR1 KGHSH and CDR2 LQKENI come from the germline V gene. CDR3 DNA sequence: TGTGCCAGCCAGGAAGACGGCGAAGCTTTCTTT. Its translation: CASQEDGEAFF.

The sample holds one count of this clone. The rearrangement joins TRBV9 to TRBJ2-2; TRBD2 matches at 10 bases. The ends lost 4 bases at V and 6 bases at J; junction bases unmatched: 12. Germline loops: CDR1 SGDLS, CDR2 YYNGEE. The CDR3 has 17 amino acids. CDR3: CASSLKGSGRRSGELFF. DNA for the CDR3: TGTGCCAGCAGCCTCAAGGGTAGCGGGAGGAGATCCGGGGAGCTGTTTTTT. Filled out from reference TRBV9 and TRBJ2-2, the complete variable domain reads DSGVTQTPKHLITATGQRVTLRCSPRSGDLSVYWYQQSLDQGLQFLIQYYNGEERAKGNILERFSAQQFPDLHSELNLSSLELGDSALYFCASSLKGSGRRSGELFFGEGSRLTVL.

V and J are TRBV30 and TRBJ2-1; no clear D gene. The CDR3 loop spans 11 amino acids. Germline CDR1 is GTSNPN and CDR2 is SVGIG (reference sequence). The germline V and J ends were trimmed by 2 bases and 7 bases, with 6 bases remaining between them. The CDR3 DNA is TGTGCCTGGAGTCTATCAAATGAGCAGTTCTTC. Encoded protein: CAWSLSNEQFF.

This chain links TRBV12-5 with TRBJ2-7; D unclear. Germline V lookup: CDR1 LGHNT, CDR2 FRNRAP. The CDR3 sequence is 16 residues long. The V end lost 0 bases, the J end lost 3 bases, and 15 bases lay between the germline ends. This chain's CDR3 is CASGLVLGPPYYEQYF. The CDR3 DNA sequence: TGTGCTAGTGGTTTGGTACTTGGGCCGCCCTACTACGAGCAGTACTTC.

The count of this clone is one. CDR3 nucleotide sequence: TGTGCCAGCAGTTTCTCTTCCACTAGTTACGAGCAGTACTTC. It translates to CASSFSSTSYEQYF. The chain has TRBV28 and TRBJ2-7; D perhaps matches TRBD2 (5 bases). Germline V lookup: CDR1 MDHEN, CDR2 SYDVKM. V was shortened by 3 bases and J by 4 bases, with 13 bases between the two germline ends. The CDR3 runs 14 residues.

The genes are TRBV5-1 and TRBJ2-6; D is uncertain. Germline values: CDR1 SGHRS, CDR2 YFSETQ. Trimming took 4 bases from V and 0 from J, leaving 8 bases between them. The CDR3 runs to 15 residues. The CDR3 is CASSGQNSGANVLTF. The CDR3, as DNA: TGCGCCAGCAGCGGGCAGAACTCTGGGGCCAACGTCCTGACTTTC.

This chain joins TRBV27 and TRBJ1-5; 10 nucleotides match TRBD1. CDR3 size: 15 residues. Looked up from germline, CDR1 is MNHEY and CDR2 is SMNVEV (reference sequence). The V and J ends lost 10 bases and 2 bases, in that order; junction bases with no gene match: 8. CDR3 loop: CAIASGTGGNQPQHF. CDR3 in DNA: TGTGCCATCGCCTCCGGGACAGGGGGCAATCAGCCCCAGCATTTT.